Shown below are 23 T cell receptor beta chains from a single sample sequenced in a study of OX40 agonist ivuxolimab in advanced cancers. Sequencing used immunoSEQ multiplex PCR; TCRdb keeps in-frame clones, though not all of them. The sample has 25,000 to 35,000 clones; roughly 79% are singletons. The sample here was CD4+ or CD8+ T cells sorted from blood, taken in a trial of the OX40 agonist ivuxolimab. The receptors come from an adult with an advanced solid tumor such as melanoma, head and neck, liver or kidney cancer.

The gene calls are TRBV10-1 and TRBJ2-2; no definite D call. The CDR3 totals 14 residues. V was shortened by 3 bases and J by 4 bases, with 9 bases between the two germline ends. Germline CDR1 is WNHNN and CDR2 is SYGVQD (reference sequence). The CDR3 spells CASSDSSFTGELFF. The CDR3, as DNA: TGCGCCAGCAGTGACAGTTCCTTCACCGGGGAGCTGTTTTTT.

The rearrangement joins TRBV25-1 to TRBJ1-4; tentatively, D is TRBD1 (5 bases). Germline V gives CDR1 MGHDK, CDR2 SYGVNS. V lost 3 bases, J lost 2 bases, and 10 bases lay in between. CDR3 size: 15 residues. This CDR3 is CASSERRATNEKLFF. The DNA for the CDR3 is TGTGCCAGCAGTGAGCGCAGGGCTACTAATGAAAAACTGTTTTTT.

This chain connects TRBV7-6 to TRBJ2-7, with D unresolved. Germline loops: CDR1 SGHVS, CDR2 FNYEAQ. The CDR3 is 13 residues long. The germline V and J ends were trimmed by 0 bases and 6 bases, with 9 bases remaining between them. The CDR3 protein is CASSLAPTTEQYF. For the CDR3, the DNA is TGTGCCAGCAGCTTAGCCCCCACCACCGAGCAGTACTTC.

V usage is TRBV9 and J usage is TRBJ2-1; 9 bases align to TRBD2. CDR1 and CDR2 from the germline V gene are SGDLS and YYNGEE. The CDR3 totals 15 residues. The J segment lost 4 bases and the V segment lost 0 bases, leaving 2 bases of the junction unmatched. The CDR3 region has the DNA TGTGCCAGCAGCGTAGGTAGCGGGAGTTACAATGAGCAGTTCTTC. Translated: CASSVGSGSYNEQFF.

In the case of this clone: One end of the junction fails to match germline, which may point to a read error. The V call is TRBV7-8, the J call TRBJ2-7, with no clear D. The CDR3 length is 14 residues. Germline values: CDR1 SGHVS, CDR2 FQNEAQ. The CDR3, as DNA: TGTGCCAGCAGCTTAGCGGTAAGGGATTGGCGTTTCAACTTC. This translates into CASSLAVRDWRFNF. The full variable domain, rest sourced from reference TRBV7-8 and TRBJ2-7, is GAGVSQSPRYKVAKRGQDVALRCDPISGHVSLFWYQQALGQGPEFLTYFQNEAQLDKSGLPSDRFFAERPEGSVSTLKIQRTQQEDSAVYLCASSLAVRDWRFNFGPGTRLTVT.

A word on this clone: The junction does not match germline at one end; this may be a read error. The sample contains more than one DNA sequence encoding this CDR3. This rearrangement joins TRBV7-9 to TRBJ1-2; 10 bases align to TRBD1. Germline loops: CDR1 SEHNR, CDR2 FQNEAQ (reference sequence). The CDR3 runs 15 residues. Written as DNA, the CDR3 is TGCGCCAGCAGCCCGCGACAGGGGGCCCCCTATGGCTACACCTTC. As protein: CASSPRQGAPYGYTF. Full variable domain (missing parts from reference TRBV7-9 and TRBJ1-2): DTGVSQNPRHKITKRGQNVTFRCDPISEHNRLYWYRQTLGQGPEFLTYFQNEAQLEKSRLLSDRFSAERPKGSFSTLEIQRTEQGDSAMYLCASSPRQGAPYGYTFGSGTRLTVV.

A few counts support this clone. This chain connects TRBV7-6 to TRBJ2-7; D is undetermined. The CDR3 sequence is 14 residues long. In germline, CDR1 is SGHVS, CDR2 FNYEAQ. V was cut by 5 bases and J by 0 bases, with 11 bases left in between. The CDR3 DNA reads TGTGCCAGCAGCCCCACCGCAGGCTCCTACGAGCAGTACTTC. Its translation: CASSPTAGSYEQYF.

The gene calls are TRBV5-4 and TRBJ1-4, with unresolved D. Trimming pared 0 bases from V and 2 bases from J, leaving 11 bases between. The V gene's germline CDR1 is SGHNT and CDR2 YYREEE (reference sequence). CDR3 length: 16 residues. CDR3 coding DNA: TGTGCCAGCAGCTTGGACTTGGGTCCTACTAATGAAAAACTGTTTTTT. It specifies CASSLDLGPTNEKLFF.

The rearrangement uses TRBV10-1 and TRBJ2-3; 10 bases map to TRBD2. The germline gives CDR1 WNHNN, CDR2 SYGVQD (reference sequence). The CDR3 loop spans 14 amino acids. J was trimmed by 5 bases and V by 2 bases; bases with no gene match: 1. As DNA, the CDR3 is TGCGCCAGCAGTGAGAGGACTAGCGGAGATACGCAGTATTTT. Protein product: CASSERTSGDTQYF.

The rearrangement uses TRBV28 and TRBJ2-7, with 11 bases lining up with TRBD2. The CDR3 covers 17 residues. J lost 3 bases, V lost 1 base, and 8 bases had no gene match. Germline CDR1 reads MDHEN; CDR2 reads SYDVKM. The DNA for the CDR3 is TGTGCCAGCAGTTTATCCTTAACTAGCGGGAGTTTCTACGAGCAGTACTTC. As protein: CASSLSLTSGSFYEQYF.

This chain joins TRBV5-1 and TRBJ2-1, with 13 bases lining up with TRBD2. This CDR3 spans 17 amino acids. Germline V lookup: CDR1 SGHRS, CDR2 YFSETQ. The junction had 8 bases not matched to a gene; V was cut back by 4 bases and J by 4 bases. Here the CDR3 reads CASSTGLAGPLYNEQFF. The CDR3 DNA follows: TGCGCCAGCAGCACGGGACTAGCGGGGCCGCTTTACAATGAGCAGTTCTTC.

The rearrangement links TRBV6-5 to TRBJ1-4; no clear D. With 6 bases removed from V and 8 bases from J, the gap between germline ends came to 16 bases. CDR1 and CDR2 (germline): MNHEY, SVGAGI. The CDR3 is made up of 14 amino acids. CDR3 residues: CASSGTGAREKLFF. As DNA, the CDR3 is TGTGCCAGCAGCGGAACGGGCGCTAGGGAAAAACTGTTTTTT.

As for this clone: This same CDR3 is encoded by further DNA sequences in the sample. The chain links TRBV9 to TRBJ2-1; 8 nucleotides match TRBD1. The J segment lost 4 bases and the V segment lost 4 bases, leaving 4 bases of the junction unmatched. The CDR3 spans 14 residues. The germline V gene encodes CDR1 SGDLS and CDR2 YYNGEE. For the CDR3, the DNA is TGTGCCAGCAGCCCAGGGACAGGATACAATGAGCAGTTCTTC. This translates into CASSPGTGYNEQFF.

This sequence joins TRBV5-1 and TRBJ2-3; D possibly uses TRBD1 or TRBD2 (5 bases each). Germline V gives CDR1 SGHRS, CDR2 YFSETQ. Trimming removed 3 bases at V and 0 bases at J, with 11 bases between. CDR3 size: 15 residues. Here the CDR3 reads CASSSGAYSTDTQYF. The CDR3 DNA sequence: TGCGCCAGCAGCTCCGGGGCGTACAGCACAGATACGCAGTATTTT.

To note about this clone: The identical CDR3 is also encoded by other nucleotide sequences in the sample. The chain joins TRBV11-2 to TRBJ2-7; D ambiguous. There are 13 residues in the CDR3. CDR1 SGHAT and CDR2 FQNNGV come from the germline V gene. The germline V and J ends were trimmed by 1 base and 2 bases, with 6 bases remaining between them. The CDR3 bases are TGTGCCAGCAGCTTAGGACCCACCTACGAGCAGTACTTC. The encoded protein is CASSLGPTYEQYF.

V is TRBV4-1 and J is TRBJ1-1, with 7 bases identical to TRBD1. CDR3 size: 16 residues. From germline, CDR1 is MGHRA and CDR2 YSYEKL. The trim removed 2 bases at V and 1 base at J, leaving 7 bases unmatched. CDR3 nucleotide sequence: TGCGCCAGCAGCCAAATTGACTGGACAGGGAACACTGAAGCTTTCTTT. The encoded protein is CASSQIDWTGNTEAFF.

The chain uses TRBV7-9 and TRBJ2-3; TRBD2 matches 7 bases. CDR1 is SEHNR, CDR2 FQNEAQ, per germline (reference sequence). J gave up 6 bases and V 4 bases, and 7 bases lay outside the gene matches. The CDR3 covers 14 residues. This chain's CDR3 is CASSSNSGTDTQYF. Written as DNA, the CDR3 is TGTGCCAGCAGCTCAAACAGCGGGACGGATACGCAGTATTTT.

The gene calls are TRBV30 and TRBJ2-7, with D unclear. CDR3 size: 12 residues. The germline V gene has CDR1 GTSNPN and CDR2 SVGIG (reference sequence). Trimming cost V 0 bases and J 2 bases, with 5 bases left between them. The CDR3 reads CAWSVLTYEQYF. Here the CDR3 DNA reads TGTGCCTGGAGTGTATTAACCTACGAGCAGTACTTC.

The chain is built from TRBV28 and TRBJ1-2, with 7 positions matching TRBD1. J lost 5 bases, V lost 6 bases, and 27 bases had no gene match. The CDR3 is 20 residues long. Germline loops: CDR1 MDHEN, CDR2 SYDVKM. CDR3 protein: CASSLSHIRDSLASTYGYTF. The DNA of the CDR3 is TGTGCCAGCAGCCTATCCCATATCCGGGACAGCCTCGCAAGTACTTATGGCTACACCTTC.

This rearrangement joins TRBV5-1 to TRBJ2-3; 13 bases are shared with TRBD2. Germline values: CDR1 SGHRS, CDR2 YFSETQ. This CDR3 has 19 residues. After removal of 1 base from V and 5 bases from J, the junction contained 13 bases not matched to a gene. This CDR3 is CASSLWGLAGPILGDTQYF. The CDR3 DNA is TGCGCCAGCAGCTTGTGGGGACTAGCGGGACCCATTCTAGGAGATACGCAGTATTTT.

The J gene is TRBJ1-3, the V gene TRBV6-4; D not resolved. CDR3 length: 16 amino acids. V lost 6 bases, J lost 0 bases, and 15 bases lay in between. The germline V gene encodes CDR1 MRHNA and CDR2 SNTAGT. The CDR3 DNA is TGTGCCAGCAGATGGGCCGGTCCCTTCTCTGGAAACACCATATATTTT. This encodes CASRWAGPFSGNTIYF.

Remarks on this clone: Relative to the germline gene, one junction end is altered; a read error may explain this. CDR3 protein: CAISESLTGTRDTQYF. The CDR3, as DNA: TGTGCCATCAGCGAGTCCCTAACCGGGACTCGAGATACGCAGTATTTT. The V call is TRBV10-3, the J call TRBJ2-3; D is perhaps TRBD2 (6 bases). The CDR3 contains 16 residues. The germline CDR1 and CDR2 sequences are ENHRY and SYGVKD.

As DNA, the CDR3 is TGTGCCAGCAGCGTAGGGGACAGCAATTACGAGCAGTACTTC. This codes for CASSVGDSNYEQYF. The V and J genes are TRBV9 and TRBJ2-7; 7 bases line up with TRBD1. Germline-derived CDR1 and CDR2 are SGDLS and YYNGEE. Trimming removed 0 bases from V and 4 bases from J; junction bases left unmatched: 4. This CDR3 is 14 amino acids long.